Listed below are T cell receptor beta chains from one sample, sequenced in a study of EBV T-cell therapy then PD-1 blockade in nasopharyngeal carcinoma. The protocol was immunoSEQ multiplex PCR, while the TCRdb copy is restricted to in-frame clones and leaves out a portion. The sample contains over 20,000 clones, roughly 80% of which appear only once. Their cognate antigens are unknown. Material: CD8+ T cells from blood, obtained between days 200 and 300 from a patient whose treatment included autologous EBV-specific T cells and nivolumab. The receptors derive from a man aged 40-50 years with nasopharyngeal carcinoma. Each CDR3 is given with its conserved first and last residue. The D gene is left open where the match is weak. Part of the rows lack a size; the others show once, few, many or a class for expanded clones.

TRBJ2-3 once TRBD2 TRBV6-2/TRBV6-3 TGTGCCAGCAGTCTTACCCCGGGGGGGGGATCAGATACGCAGTATTTT CASSLTPGGGSDTQYF
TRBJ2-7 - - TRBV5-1 TGCGCCAGCAGCTTGGCCAGGCAGGGAAGCTCCTACGAGCAGTACTTC CASSLARQGSSYEQYF
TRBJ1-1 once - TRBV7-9 TGTGCCAGCAGCTTAGGGGCCCGAGGAAACACTGAAGCTTTCTTT CASSLGARGNTEAFF
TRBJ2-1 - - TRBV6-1 TGTGCCAGCAGTGAAGGGTGGGGCAGGGTGGACAAGGGTGAGCAGTTCTTC CASSEGWGRVDKGEQFF
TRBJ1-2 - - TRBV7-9 TGTGCCAGCAGCTTAGGGCAGGAGATGGATGGCTACACCTTC CASSLGQEMDGYTF
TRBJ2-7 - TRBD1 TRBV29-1 TGCAGCGTTGCGGGACAGAACTACGAGCAGTACTTC CSVAGQNYEQYF
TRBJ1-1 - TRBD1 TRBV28 TGTGCCAGCAGTTCGACAGGGCTAAAGAACACTGAAGCTTTCTTT CASSSTGLKNTEAFF
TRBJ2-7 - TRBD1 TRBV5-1 TGCGCCAGCAGCTTGGAGACCCCCGGGACAGGGTTGCACGAGCAGTACTTC CASSLETPGTGLHEQYF
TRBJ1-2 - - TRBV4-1 TGCGCCAGCAGCCAGCAGGGGCTACCTAACTATGGCTACACCTTC CASSQQGLPNYGYTF
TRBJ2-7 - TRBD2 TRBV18 TGTGCCAGCTCACCACCTAGCGGGGGCCGAATCTACGAGCAGTACTTC CASSPPSGGRIYEQYF
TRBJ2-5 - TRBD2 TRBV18 TGTGCCAGCTCTCGGGGACTAGCTTGGCCGGAGACCCAGTACTTC CASSRGLAWPETQYF
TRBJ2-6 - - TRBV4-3 TGCGCCAGCAGCCAAGATCACGGCTCTGGGGCCAACGTCCTGACTTTC CASSQDHGSGANVLTF
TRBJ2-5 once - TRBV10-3 TGTGCCATCAGTGACGGCGCGTCAACCCCGAGGAGAGAGACCCAGTACTTC CAISDGASTPRRETQYF
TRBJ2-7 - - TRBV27 TGTGCCAGCAGTTTTAACCCAGGGTCCCAAGAGCAGTACTTC CASSFNPGSQEQYF
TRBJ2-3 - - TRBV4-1 TGCGCCAGCAGCCTGGTGGCGGCGTTTGATACGCAGTATTTT CASSLVAAFDTQYF
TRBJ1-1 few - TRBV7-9 TGTGCCAGCAGCCCAGGGTTTACTGAAGCTTTCTTT CASSPGFTEAFF
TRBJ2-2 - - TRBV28 TGTGCCAGCAGTGCTAGGGGAACCGGGGAGCTGTTTTTT CASSARGTGELFF
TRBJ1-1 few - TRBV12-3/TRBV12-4 TGTGCCAGCGTCTTGGGGGACACTGAAGCTTTCTTT CASVLGDTEAFF
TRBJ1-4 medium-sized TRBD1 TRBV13 TGTGCCAGCAGCACACAGGGGGCCCCCGAACTGTTTTTT CASSTQGAPELFF
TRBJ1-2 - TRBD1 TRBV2 TGTGCCAGCCCTAAACAGGGGGCGAACTATGGCTACACCTTC CASPKQGANYGYTF
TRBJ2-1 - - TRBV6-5 TGTGCCAGCAGTTCTAGAGGGTACAATGAGCAGTTCTTC CASSSRGYNEQFF
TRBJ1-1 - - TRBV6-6 TGTGCCAGCAGTGGGCCGGGAGATGAAGCTTTCTTT CASSGPGDEAFF
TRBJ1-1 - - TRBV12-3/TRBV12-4 TGTGCCAGCACTCCAGGGAACACTGAAGCTTTCTTT CASTPGNTEAFF
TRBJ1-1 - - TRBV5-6 TGTGCCAGCAGCTTGACAAGCAGGCAAGCTTTCTTT CASSLTSRQAFF
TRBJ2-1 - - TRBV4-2 TGTGCCAGCAGCCGGGACTCGGACTACAATGAGCAGTTCTTC CASSRDSDYNEQFF
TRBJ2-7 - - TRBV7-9 TGTGCCAGCAGCTTAGTGGGACAAAAAATTGGAGGACGCTACGAGCAGTACTTC CASSLVGQKIGGRYEQYF
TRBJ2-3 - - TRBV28 TGTGCCAGCAGGGATGGGAATACGCAGTATTTT CASRDGNTQYF
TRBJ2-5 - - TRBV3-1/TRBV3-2 TGTGCCAGCAAGAGGGGCGTTTCCGGAACCCAGTACTTC CASKRGVSGTQYF
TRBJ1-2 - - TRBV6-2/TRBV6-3 TGTGCCAGCAGTTACCGGACAGACTCCTATGGCTACACCTTC CASSYRTDSYGYTF
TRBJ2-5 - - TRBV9 TGTGCCAGCAGCGTAGGGGCAGCTGGTCAAGAGACCCAGTACTTC CASSVGAAGQETQYF
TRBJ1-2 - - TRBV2 TGTGCCAGCAGTGAATACCGGGGCGCTTTCTATGGCTACACCTTC CASSEYRGAFYGYTF
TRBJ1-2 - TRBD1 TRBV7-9 TGTGCCAGCAGCTTAGTGGGGGACAGGATGAGTGGCTACACCTTC CASSLVGDRMSGYTF
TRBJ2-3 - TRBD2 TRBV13 TGTGCCAGCAGCACGTTTCTAGCGGGGGGGCGAACGCAGTATTTT CASSTFLAGGRTQYF
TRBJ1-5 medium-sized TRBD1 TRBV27 TGTGCCAGCAGACCAATGTTCCGGACAGGGAATAGCAATCAGCCCCAGCATTTT CASRPMFRTGNSNQPQHF
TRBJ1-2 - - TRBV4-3 TGCGCCAGCAGCCAACAAGAAGGAGGGACGGGCCCGCTGGGCTATGGCTACACCTTC CASSQQEGGTGPLGYGYTF
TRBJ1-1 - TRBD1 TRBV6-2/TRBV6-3 TGTGCCAGCAGTTACACAGGGGTGAACACTGAAGCTTTCTTT CASSYTGVNTEAFF
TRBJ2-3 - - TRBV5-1 TGCGCCAGCAGCTTCGGCGGGGTAAGCACAGATACGCAGTATTTT CASSFGGVSTDTQYF
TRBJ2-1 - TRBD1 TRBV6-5 TGTGCCACCCTGACAGGGGGGGGTGAGCAGTTCTTC CATLTGGGEQFF
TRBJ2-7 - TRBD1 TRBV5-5 TGTGCCAGCAGCTGGCACCGGGACAGGGGAGGCTACGAGCAGTACTTC CASSWHRDRGGYEQYF
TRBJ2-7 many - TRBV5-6 TGTGCCAGCAGCTTGGCCGGCGAGCAGTACTTC CASSLAGEQYF
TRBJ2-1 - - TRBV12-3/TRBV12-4 TGTGCCAGCAGTTCAGGACCGGACAATGAGCAGTTCTTC CASSSGPDNEQFF
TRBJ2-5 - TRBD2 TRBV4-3 TGCGCCAGCAGCCGGGCACTAGCGGGTACCAAATTACAAGAGACCCAGTACTTC CASSRALAGTKLQETQYF
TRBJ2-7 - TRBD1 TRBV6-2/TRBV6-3 TGTGCCAGCAGTTCAAGACAGGGGGTCTACTACGAGCAGTACTTC CASSSRQGVYYEQYF